This T cell receptor (beta chain) was obtained from a study of CD8+CD57+ T cells in acquired aplastic anemia. Regarding the study as a whole: Researchers report that 25 to 35 CD8+ CDR3 sequences appeared in both patients and controls.

This clonotype was detected ten times or more. Its target is not known. J lost 2 bases, V lost 4 bases, and 7 bases had no gene match. CDR3 length: 16 amino acids. The germline CDR1 and CDR2 sequences are SGDLS and YYNGEE. Whoever was chosen for sequencing had shown CD8+CD57+ cell expansion by flow cytometry. Patients, without exception, had severe acquired aplastic anemia. Genomic DNA acted as the template from which TCR beta VDJ combination and CDR3 sequence profiling were carried out. TCRdb reanalysed the reads using MiXCR and keeps one entry per CDR3 protein. The data contain 180,000 or so distinct CDR3 sequences, roughly 48% of them singletons.

The sequenced material came from sorted CD4+, CD8+, or CD8+CD57+ T cells (not recorded which) from PBMCs. The TCR sequence derives from a human donor with aplastic anemia. The chain links TRBV9 to TRBJ2-5, with 11 bases aligning to TRBD2. The CDR3 region has the DNA TGTGCCAGCAGCCCACTGGCTAGCGGGGGGCAAGAGACCCAGTACTTC. Amino acid sequence: CASSPLASGGQETQYF.